The present T cell receptor (beta chain) was sequenced within a study of T cells in Graves' hyperthyroidism and ophthalmopathy (dated 2019 in TCRdb). For context, the study as a whole: Peripheral blood samples were taken at the time of initial diagnosis, prior to any treatment. A discovery cohort of about a hundred patients, roughly 43 with Graves' ophthalmopathy and about 58 with stable Graves' hyperthyroidism, was used to find distinguishing TCR V-J signatures. Prospective prediction of ophthalmopathy was tested in an independent validation cohort consisting of roughly 19 hyperthyroidism patients and 17 patients who later progressed to ophthalmopathy. The 75 to 100 discovery patients were randomly divided into training and test sets at a 7:3 ratio. The study also compared thyroid tissue and blood T-cell repertoires from five or six Graves' hyperthyroidism patients. Following sampling, methimazole starting at 30 mg daily was given to hyperthyroidism patients, and high-dose intravenous methylprednisolone was given to ophthalmopathy patients. The paper reports TCR Vbeta CDR3 sequencing of roughly 140 peripheral blood samples: some 44 ophthalmopathy, under 80 hyperthyroidism and around 17 progressor patients.

Stable Graves' hyperthyroidism was defined as the absence of progression to ophthalmopathy over 18 months of follow-up. Hyperthyroidism patients were newly diagnosed, had a disease duration of under 2 months, and were aged 18 to 65 years. The study excluded patients with uncontrolled infections, other autoimmune diseases, pregnancy or lactation. Diagnoses relied on clinical symptoms, serum thyroxine and TRAb, thyroid ultrasound and orbital computed tomography. PBMCs were separated from 10 ml of fresh peripheral blood using Ficoll-Paque density gradient centrifugation. Total RNA was extracted using Trizol reagent, and RNA quality was assessed on an Agilent 2100 Bioanalyzer. V is cut by 2 bases and J by 6 bases, and the space between the germline ends is 13 bases. Sequences SGHTA (CDR1) and FQGNSA (CDR2) are obtained from the germline V gene. The CDR3 goes from the cysteine to the phenylalanine over 14 residues. The kept DNA is CDR3 alone, 42 bases in frame from the first base.

This clonotype was found a few times. The specificity of this receptor is unknown. The sample holds no much larger clone one base away, and base qualities are not on file. The paper's findings and limits, for the study overall: Sample size was not statistically predetermined, and blinding of investigators to group allocation was not performed. Most expanded thyroid clonotypes (frequency above 0.001) were also detected in blood, suggesting blood repertoires may reflect thyroid immune responses. During validation, the model predicted progression to ophthalmopathy a median of approximately 7 months ahead of onset, with around 70% sensitivity and 72.22% specificity. Ophthalmopathy was separated from stable hyperthyroidism by a 13 V-J signature model, with approximately 90% sensitivity and roughly 81% specificity obtained in cross-validation and 80%/75% obtained in testing.

TCR beta CDR3 regions were amplified from RNA transcripts. A first-round RT-PCR of the TCR CDR3 used the HTBI primer set with the Qiagen OneStep RT-PCR kit. A second multiplex PCR round built the libraries, followed by size selection and purification. Libraries were sequenced paired-end with 100 bp reads on an Illumina HiSeq2000. On the authors' methods: SOAPnuke was used to process the raw data, throwing out any read that contained adapters or uncalled bases, had a mean Phred below 15, or lacked an exact constant-primer or identifier match. COPE v1.2.5 was used to merge high-quality paired reads, and clonotypes were defined as unique nucleotide sequences. Clonotypes were aligned to IMGT TRBV, TRBD and TRBJ reference segments using MiTCR v1.1. Only V-J combinations with frequency above 0.0001, covering 99% to 99.2% of repertoires, were analysed. A TCS score was defined as the ratio of F50 (clonal expansion) to E x V (chaos), with BLOSUM62-based TCRdist applied between CDR3 peptides within each V-J. Welch's t-statistics and random forest reduced approximately 520 V-J features to under 15, which were used in a naive Bayes classifier (R e1071). Thyroid-blood repertoire similarity was quantified with the Morisita-Horn index. In-frame beta chains were kept once TCRdb had trimmed the public reads at Q25 with fastp and called clones with MiXCR. Every CDR3 protein is listed once, alongside the most common genes and DNA of its rows. The V and J calls and clone size are TCRdb's, not the authors'. A total of approximately 870,000 distinct CDR3 sequences appear in this sample, roughly 40% of them only once. The ten largest clones represent 7.5% to 9.5% of the sample.

Sequenced: blood. The clonotype originates from a man between 18 and 35 years old with Graves' hyperthyroidism. The sequence is built from TRBV7-2 and TRBJ1-1; perhaps TRBD1 is the D gene, with 6 bases matching. The CDR3 sequence is CASSLPGAGAEAFF. The DNA sequence is as follows: TGTGCCAGCAGCTTACCAGGGGCTGGAGCTGAAGCTTTCTTT. The reference TRBV7-2 and TRBJ1-1 proteins fill in what lies around the CDR3, so the full variable domain reads GAGVSQSPSNKVTEKGKDVELRCDPISGHTALYWYRQSLGQGLEFLIYFQGNSAPDKSGLPSDRFSAERTGGSVSTLTIQRTQQEDSAVYLCASSLPGAGAEAFFGQGTRLTVV.